This T cell receptor beta chain was recorded in a study of T cells after somatic rescue of genetic block. Germline V gene lookup returns CDR1 MNHEY and CDR2 SVGAGI. Trimming took 6 bases from V and 7 from J, leaving 10 bases between them. The CDR3 extends over 11 amino acids. Generated by immunoSEQ multiplex PCR, the TCRdb table keeps only in-frame clones and is missing some. The sample includes 13,000 to 15,000 clones, roughly two thirds of them seen just once. The TCR was taken from a boy between 10 and 17 years old. Sequences were obtained from peripheral blood mononuclear cells (PBMCs). The rearrangement joins TRBV6-5 to TRBJ2-7; D is unclear. DNA for the CDR3: TGTGCCAGCAGGACCTACCGGGAGCAGTACTTC. Translated: CASRTYREQYF.